This is a list of T cell receptor beta chains from one sample in a study of T cells in Graves' hyperthyroidism and ophthalmopathy. MiXCR, run by TCRdb on the multiplex PCR reads, gives a single entry per CDR3 protein. Here the sample spans just under 750,000 distinct CDR3 sequences, about a third being singletons. Material: blood. The receptors were gathered from a woman between 35 and 50 years old with Graves' hyperthyroidism. Both conserved end residues are part of each CDR3. D genes are given only for firm matches. Clone size is given for some rows only: seen once, a few or many times, or a class if the clone is expanded.

TRBV7-9	TRBJ1-5	many	TRBD1	CASSSTGRGQPQHF	TGTGCCAGCAGCTCGACAGGGCGTGGGCAGCCCCAGCATTTT
TRBV4-1	TRBJ1-4	-	TRBD1	CASSQAGGAGEKLFF	TGCGCCAGCAGCCAAGCAGGGGGCGCCGGTGAAAAACTGTTTTTT
TRBV15	TRBJ1-1	many	-	CATSRKGKNTEAFF	TGTGCCACCAGCAGAAAGGGGAAGAACACTGAAGCTTTCTTT
TRBV6-6	TRBJ2-7	-	-	CASWGGKYEQYF	TGTGCCAGCTGGGGCGGAAAGTACGAGCAGTACTTC
TRBV20-1	TRBJ1-6	-	-	CSARTSSGDDYSPLHF	TGCAGTGCTAGAACCAGTTCGGGGGACGACTATTCACCCCTCCACTTT
TRBV5-1	TRBJ1-2	many	-	CASSRADGYGYTF	TGCGCCAGCAGCCGGGCGGACGGATATGGCTACACCTTC
TRBV7-9	TRBJ2-7	-	-	CASSPQGGVSYEQYF	TGTGCCAGCAGCCCTCAGGGGGGGGTATCCTACGAGCAGTACTTC
TRBV7-2	TRBJ1-1	many	-	CASSSGTTNTEAFF	TGTGCCAGCAGCTCGGGGACAACGAACACTGAAGCTTTCTTT
TRBV10-3	TRBJ2-3	few	-	CAISSAAGQYF	TGTGCCATCAGTTCAGCGGCCGGCCAGTATTTT
TRBV12-3/TRBV12-4	TRBJ1-1	-	-	CASSLGLQYTEAFF	TGTGCCAGCAGTCTAGGGTTGCAGTACACTGAAGCTTTCTTT
TRBV4-2	TRBJ1-6	few	-	CASSQVEGRDSPLHF	TGTGCCAGCAGCCAAGTTGAGGGTCGGGACTCACCCCTCCACTTT
TRBV29-1	TRBJ2-7	-	TRBD1	CSVHSQGDSYEQYF	TGCAGCGTCCATAGTCAGGGGGACTCCTACGAGCAGTACTTC
TRBV7-9	TRBJ2-5	many	TRBD2	CASSLGSGVQETQYF	TGTGCCAGCAGCTTGGGTAGCGGGGTTCAAGAGACCCAGTACTTC
TRBV7-9	TRBJ2-7	-	TRBD1	CASSPQGPAYEQYF	TGTGCCAGCAGCCCACAGGGGCCAGCCTACGAGCAGTACTTC